What follows are 18 T cell receptor beta chains derived from one specimen sequenced in a study of CD8+ T cells in alopecia areata. RNA extraction was followed by reverse transcription into cDNA, which acted as the sequencing template. Repertoires were generated with immunoSEQ multiplex PCR, while TCRdb's copy carries only in-frame clones and drops some. The table records 150,000 to 200,000 clones, 50% to 75% of them present only once. Treatment noted: oral pan-JAK inhibitor, 5-10 mg twice daily. The sample consisted of CD4+ T cells sorted from blood, taken at approximately week 60, from a patient treated with tofacitinib. The receptors shown here come from a human donor with alopecia areata.

This sequence joins TRBV12-5 and TRBJ2-5; D might be TRBD2 (7 bases). The V end was cut by 0 bases, the J end by 4 bases, with 15 bases between. Germline V lookup: CDR1 LGHNT, CDR2 FRNRAP. The CDR3 is 16 amino acids. CDR3 in amino acids: CASGLVVGGAGETQYF. In DNA, the CDR3 is TGTGCTAGTGGTTTGGTGGTTGGGGGGGCCGGAGAGACCCAGTACTTC.

Comments on this clone: This specimen includes other DNA sequences encoding the same CDR3. This chain uses TRBV30 with TRBJ2-4; D may correspond to TRBD1 or TRBD2 (7 bases each). V lost 1 base, J lost 0 bases, and 16 bases lay in between. This CDR3 is built from 17 residues. Germline loops: CDR1 GTSNPN, CDR2 SVGIG (reference sequence). The CDR3 DNA follows: TGTGCCTGGAGTGGTCAGGGGGGGCACTTAGCCAAAAACATTCAGTACTTC. Translating it yields CAWSGQGGHLAKNIQYF.

The gene calls are TRBV6-5 and TRBJ2-3; 10 bases map to TRBD2. Trimming at V came to 2 bases and at J to 6 bases, leaving 8 bases not matched to a gene. The CDR3 is made up of 16 amino acids. Germline V gene lookup returns CDR1 MNHEY and CDR2 SVGAGI. The CDR3 DNA sequence: TGTGCCAGCAGTTACAAAGCGGGGGGGCGGGCGGATACGCAGTATTTT. This codes for CASSYKAGGRADTQYF.

This chain uses TRBV5-1 with TRBJ2-7, with 7 nucleotides matching TRBD2. Germline V CDR1 and CDR2: SGHRS, YFSETQ. Trimming cost V 4 bases and J 2 bases; bases outside gene matches: 18. The CDR3 loop spans 18 amino acids. The CDR3 DNA reads as TGCGCCAGCAGCGGGGGTGGCGGGAGCAGGACGGGTCCCTACGAGCAGTACTTC. Translation: CASSGGGGSRTGPYEQYF.

V is TRBV30 and J is TRBJ1-1; the match to TRBD1 covers 8 bases. The V gene's germline CDR1 is GTSNPN and CDR2 SVGIG (reference sequence). J lost 0 bases, V lost 2 bases, and 8 bases had no gene match. The CDR3 length is 16 residues. CDR3 coding DNA: TGTGCCTGGAGTCGGACAGGGAGTTATATGAACACTGAAGCTTTCTTT. Translating gives CAWSRTGSYMNTEAFF.

The rearrangement links TRBV7-2 to TRBJ1-1; D unresolved. V shed 3 bases and J shed 3 bases, with 2 bases lying between them. Germline V gene data show CDR1 as SGHTA and CDR2 as FQGNSA. CDR3 length: 11 residues. In DNA form, the CDR3 reads TGTGCCAGCAGCTTGGACACTGAAGCTTTCTTT. Its protein product is CASSLDTEAFF.

The V gene is TRBV15, the J gene TRBJ2-5; D remains ambiguous. V shed 0 bases and J shed 3 bases, with 11 bases lying between them. The CDR3 runs to 15 residues. Per germline, CDR1 LNHNV and CDR2 YYDKDF (reference sequence). CDR3 nucleotide sequence: TGTGCCACCAGCAGAGATCAAGGAGTAGAAGAGACCCAGTACTTC. This encodes CATSRDQGVEETQYF.

CDR3 amino acids: CSVTGRAGELFF. CDR3 DNA sequence: TGCAGCGTTACGGGGAGGGCCGGGGAGCTGTTTTTT. The rearrangement uses TRBV29-1 and TRBJ2-2; 7 bases match TRBD2. CDR1 and CDR2 (germline): SQVTM, ANQGSEA. V lost 5 bases, J lost 6 bases, and 3 bases stayed unmatched. This CDR3 has 12 amino acids.

V gene TRBV30 combines with J gene TRBJ2-1; weak D call: TRBD2 (7 bases). V dropped 4 bases and J dropped 6 bases, with 13 bases sitting between them. CDR3 length equals 13 residues. Germline values: CDR1 GTSNPN, CDR2 SVGIG (reference sequence). The CDR3 bases are TGTGCCTGGAACGGGGGGCCGGGCAATGAGCAGTTCTTC. It translates to CAWNGGPGNEQFF.

J is TRBJ1-3 and V is TRBV30; D is undetermined. Germline CDR1 GTSNPN, CDR2 SVGIG (reference sequence). The CDR3 runs 12 residues. Trimming cost V 4 bases and J 1 base, with 5 bases left between them. CDR3 DNA: TGTGCCTGGAAGTCTTCTGGAAACACCATATATTTT. Translation: CAWKSSGNTIYF.

This clone occurred a few times. The chain uses TRBV4-1 and TRBJ2-4; a possible D gene is TRBD1 (5 bases). The CDR3 contains 17 residues. Germline CDR1 and CDR2: MGHRA and YSYEKL. V lost 0 bases and J lost 0, with 12 bases in between. This CDR3 reads CASSQDFQGPAKNIQYF. In DNA, the CDR3 is TGCGCCAGCAGCCAAGATTTTCAGGGCCCAGCCAAAAACATTCAGTACTTC.

V usage is TRBV11-3 and J usage is TRBJ2-1, with a possible D match to TRBD2 (6 bases). The CDR3 runs to 15 residues. V shed 0 bases and J shed 0 bases, with 6 bases lying between them. The germline gives CDR1 SGHNT, CDR2 YENEEA. In DNA, the CDR3 is TGTGCCAGCAGCTTAGAGGGGGGCTCCTACAATGAGCAGTTCTTC. Its protein product is CASSLEGGSYNEQFF.

The genes are TRBV30 and TRBJ1-1, with D unclear. Per germline, CDR1 GTSNPN and CDR2 SVGIG (reference sequence). With 0 bases removed from V and 3 bases from J, the gap between germline ends came to 8 bases. The CDR3 length is 13 residues. CDR3 sequence reads: CAWSVLGYTEAFF. CDR3 nucleotide sequence: TGTGCCTGGAGTGTACTCGGGTACACTGAAGCTTTCTTT.

The chain joins TRBV29-1 to TRBJ2-5; 8 nucleotides align to TRBD1. Germline loops: CDR1 SQVTM, CDR2 ANQGSEA. The CDR3 consists of 13 residues. The V gene end was trimmed by 1 base and the J gene end by 5 bases; junction bases not matched to a gene: 3. The CDR3 sequence is CSVEAPGGETQYF. CDR3 DNA: TGCAGCGTTGAAGCCCCAGGGGGCGAGACCCAGTACTTC. Full variable domain (rest looked up from reference TRBV29-1 and TRBJ2-5): SAVISQKPSRDICQRGTSLTIQCQVDSQVTMMFWYRQQPGQSLTLIATANQGSEATYESGFVIDKFPISRPNLTFSTLTVSNMSPEDSSIYLCSVEAPGGETQYFGPGTRLLVL.

The rearrangement uses TRBV2 and TRBJ2-7; weak D call: TRBD1 (5 bases). The CDR3 sequence is 15 residues long. V was trimmed by 6 bases and J by 0 bases, leaving 15 bases between them. The germline V gene encodes CDR1 SNHLY and CDR2 FYNNEI. The CDR3 reads CASRPYRPSSYEQYF. CDR3 bases: TGTGCCAGCAGACCCTACAGGCCTTCCTCCTACGAGCAGTACTTC.

In this sample, this clone turned up a few times. This CDR3 reads CSVLDNSYGYTF. The CDR3, as DNA: TGCAGCGTTCTAGACAATTCTTATGGCTACACCTTC. V usage is TRBV29-1 and J usage is TRBJ1-2, with D unclear. In germline, CDR1 is SQVTM, CDR2 ANQGSEA. The V gene lost 5 bases and the J gene lost 5 bases, with 12 bases spanning the gap. The CDR3 totals 12 residues. The variable domain in full, with the rest retrieved from reference TRBV29-1 and TRBJ1-2, is SAVISQKPSRDICQRGTSLTIQCQVDSQVTMMFWYRQQPGQSLTLIATANQGSEATYESGFVIDKFPISRPNLTFSTLTVSNMSPEDSSIYLCSVLDNSYGYTFGSGTRLTVV.

V is TRBV29-1 and J is TRBJ2-6; D unresolved. Deletions cut 6 bases from V and 3 bases from J, with 6 bases between. This CDR3 is 12 amino acids long. CDR1 and CDR2 from the germline V gene are SQVTM and ANQGSEA. CDR3 in DNA: TGCAGCGTATCAGGTGGGGCCAACGTCCTGACTTTC. Translation: CSVSGGANVLTF.

The chain employs TRBV7-9 and TRBJ1-2; tentative D call: TRBD1 (5 bases). The V gene lost 3 bases and the J gene lost 8 bases, with 13 bases spanning the gap. This CDR3 is 13 amino acids long. Germline V gene data show CDR1 as SEHNR and CDR2 as FQNEAQ (reference sequence). CDR3 bases: TGTGCCAGCAGCTTGGAGGCAGGGAGCGGCTACACCTTC. Translated, it gives CASSLEAGSGYTF.